One sample yielded the 16 T cell receptor beta chains listed below, sequenced in a study of shared clonotypes between healthy human individuals (dated by TCRdb to between 2020 and 2021). Libraries were constructed by the immunoSEQ multiplex PCR assay. The table was pulled from immuneACCESS by TCRdb, which kept in-frame rearrangements only. Such tables lose some clones; where checked, under half of the loss comes from unresolved V genes, and the rest has no known cause. This sample lists hundreds of thousands of clones; 90% to 95% were detected once. Of the sample, over 0.1% falls within the top ten clones. CD8 naive samples consisted of CD45RO-negative cells that were positively selected for CCR7, yielding a CD45RA+CCR7+ population without TemRA cells. Sequenced: naive CD8+ T cells sorted from blood. The sample's cell subset or site, from its label and the paper: CD45RA+CCR7+. These receptor sequences come from a woman between 25 and 40 years old in good health.

The chain is built from TRBV5-6 and TRBJ2-7; 7 bases map to TRBD2. From germline, CDR1 is SGHDT and CDR2 YYEEEE. The CDR3 runs 13 residues. J gave up 4 bases and V 4 bases, and 5 bases lay outside the gene matches. The CDR3 nucleotides read TGTGCCAGCAGCCAGGGCGGGGGTTACGAGCAGTACTTC. Its translation: CASSQGGGYEQYF.

The chain has TRBV7-8 and TRBJ2-2, with 8 bases fitting TRBD1. This CDR3 is built from 15 residues. V gave up 1 base and J gave up 6 bases; unmatched junction bases: 4. In germline, CDR1 is SGHVS, CDR2 FQNEAQ. The CDR3 protein is CASSLGQGAPGELFF. CDR3 nucleotide sequence: TGTGCCAGCAGCTTAGGGCAGGGGGCACCCGGGGAGCTGTTTTTT. The full variable domain, rest sourced from reference TRBV7-8 and TRBJ2-2, is GAGVSQSPRYKVAKRGQDVALRCDPISGHVSLFWYQQALGQGPEFLTYFQNEAQLDKSGLPSDRFFAERPEGSVSTLKIQRTQQEDSAVYLCASSLGQGAPGELFFGEGSRLTVL.

This clone was seen a single time. The gene calls are TRBV13 and TRBJ1-5; no clear D. V was pared by 0 bases and J by 6 bases, with 9 bases between. There are 14 residues in the CDR3. Germline CDR1 and CDR2: PRHDT and FYEKMQ (reference sequence). CDR3 in DNA: TGTGCCAGCAGCTTAGGGACCGGGAGTCAGCCCCAGCATTTT. Its protein product is CASSLGTGSQPQHF. Using reference TRBV13 and TRBJ1-5 for the parts outside the CDR3, the full variable domain is AAGVIQSPRHLIKEKRETATLKCYPIPRHDTVYWYQQGPGQDPQFLISFYEKMQSDKGSIPDRFSAQQFSDYHSELNMSSLELGDSALYFCASSLGTGSQPQHFGDGTRLSIL.

V and J are TRBV10-1 and TRBJ2-7; TRBD1 agrees at 9 bases. V lost 0 bases and J lost 5; bases outside the gene matches: 8. This CDR3 has 16 residues. Germline V CDR1 and CDR2: WNHNN, SYGVQD (reference sequence). The CDR3: CASSESPGQGSNEQYF. CDR3 nucleotides: TGCGCCAGCAGTGAGTCTCCAGGACAGGGGTCTAACGAGCAGTACTTC.

This chain uses TRBV2 with TRBJ2-4; the D gene is possibly TRBD2 (5 bases). Germline lookup yields CDR1 SNHLY and CDR2 FYNNEI. The CDR3 length is 16 residues. Trimming cost V 5 bases and J 1 base, with 15 bases left between them. This CDR3 is CASSSRRSGAKNIQYF. In DNA form, the CDR3 reads TGTGCCAGCAGTAGCCGGAGGTCGGGGGCCAAAAACATTCAGTACTTC.

This chain links TRBV25-1 with TRBJ1-2; 8 nucleotides match TRBD1. The germline V gene has CDR1 MGHDK and CDR2 SYGVNS. The CDR3 length is 13 residues. The V segment lost 6 bases and the J segment 6 bases; nucleotides outside the gene matches: 6. In DNA, the CDR3 is TGTGCCAGCAGAGCCGGGACAGGAGATGGCTACACCTTC. It translates to CASRAGTGDGYTF.

The J gene is TRBJ2-1, the V gene TRBV4-1; TRBD1 might be the D (5 bases). Deletions cut 8 bases from V and 0 bases from J, with 14 bases between. The germline gives CDR1 MGHRA, CDR2 YSYEKL. The CDR3 extends over 15 amino acids. The DNA of the CDR3 is TGCGCCAGCCGCGGAGACAGATTCTCCTACAATGAGCAGTTCTTC. This codes for CASRGDRFSYNEQFF.

This clone has a single count. This chain links TRBV4-1 with TRBJ1-2, with D perhaps TRBD1 (5 bases). CDR3 size: 18 residues. Trimming took 1 base from V and 1 from J, leaving 19 bases between them. Germline-derived CDR1 and CDR2 are MGHRA and YSYEKL. CDR3 sequence (DNA): TGCGCCAGCAGCCAAGTACGCGGGGGGGAAACTGTTAACTATGGCTACACCTTC. Translating it yields CASSQVRGGETVNYGYTF.

The rearrangement links TRBV5-1 to TRBJ1-2, with 8 bases aligning to TRBD1. With 3 bases clipped from V and 4 bases from J, the junction kept 5 bases outside the gene matches. CDR1 is SGHRS, CDR2 YFSETQ, per germline. The CDR3 is 14 residues long. CDR3 DNA: TGCGCCAGCAGCTCCTCCCAGGGGGCCTATGGCTACACCTTC. This codes for CASSSSQGAYGYTF.

CDR3 DNA: TGTGCCAGCAGCTGGACGGGTTACGGCGAAAAACTGTTTTTT. It encodes CASSWTGYGEKLFF. The genes are TRBV5-6 and TRBJ1-4; D call uncertain. The CDR3 loop spans 14 amino acids. Trimming took 3 bases from V and 8 from J, leaving 14 bases between them. From germline, CDR1 is SGHDT and CDR2 YYEEEE.

This clone appeared a single time. V is TRBV9 and J is TRBJ1-2; D is unresolved. CDR3 length: 13 amino acids. Germline CDR1 SGDLS, CDR2 YYNGEE. Trimming cost V 0 bases and J 0 bases, with 3 bases left between them. CDR3 sequence: CASSVVANYGYTF. DNA for the CDR3: TGTGCCAGCAGCGTAGTGGCTAACTATGGCTACACCTTC. Combining the CDR3 with reference TRBV9 and TRBJ1-2 gives the whole variable domain DSGVTQTPKHLITATGQRVTLRCSPRSGDLSVYWYQQSLDQGLQFLIQYYNGEERAKGNILERFSAQQFPDLHSELNLSSLELGDSALYFCASSVVANYGYTFGSGTRLTVV.

The rearrangement links TRBV18 to TRBJ2-5; weak D call: TRBD1 (6 bases). Germline V gene lookup returns CDR1 KGHSH and CDR2 LQKENI. V shed 7 bases and J shed 2 bases, with 20 bases lying between them. This CDR3 comprises 16 residues. The CDR3 nucleotides read TGTGCCAGCTGGCCAGGCGTTGGACAGTCTCAAGAGACCCAGTACTTC. It codes for CASWPGVGQSQETQYF.

The V call is TRBV29-1, the J call TRBJ2-1; tentatively, D is TRBD1 (5 bases). The CDR3 loop spans 11 amino acids. V lost 6 bases and J 13 bases, leaving 16 bases between the germline ends. The germline V gene has CDR1 SQVTM and CDR2 ANQGSEA. In DNA, the CDR3 is TGCAGCGTGGCGCAGGGCCTGAACCAGTTCTTC. It codes for CSVAQGLNQFF.

The gene calls are TRBV28 and TRBJ2-7; 7 nucleotides align to TRBD1. This CDR3 contains 15 residues. V lost 7 bases, J lost 0 bases, and 9 bases stayed unmatched. Looked up from germline, CDR1 is MDHEN and CDR2 is SYDVKM. CDR3 loop: CASTPTGTASYEQYF. CDR3 nucleotides: TGTGCCAGCACCCCCACGGGGACAGCCTCCTACGAGCAGTACTTC.

The V call is TRBV5-6, the J call TRBJ2-7; 7 bases are shared with TRBD2. With 4 bases clipped from V and 0 bases from J, the junction kept 13 bases outside the gene matches. Germline CDR1 and CDR2: SGHDT and YYEEEE. This CDR3 has 17 amino acids. CDR3 nucleotides: TGTGCCAGCAGCCTGGGGGTCCCCAGCGGGAACTCCTACGAGCAGTACTTC. Encoded protein: CASSLGVPSGNSYEQYF.

The genes are TRBV5-1 and TRBJ2-7; 7 nucleotides align to TRBD1. Trimming took 4 bases from V and 3 from J; bases not matched to a gene: 7. Per germline, CDR1 SGHRS and CDR2 YFSETQ. CDR3 length: 14 residues. The CDR3 here is CASSGDSPRYEQYF. CDR3 in DNA: TGCGCCAGCAGCGGGGACAGCCCACGCTACGAGCAGTACTTC.